A single sample is the source of the 30 T cell receptor beta chains below, sequenced in a study of response to subunit inactivated influenza vaccine. Via MiXCR, TCRdb re-called the RT-PCR reads, giving one row per CDR3 protein. The table has 600,000 to 850,000 distinct CDR3 sequences, 12% to 15% seen once. Specimen: PBMCs from blood, collected 14 to 15 days before vaccination. These receptors were collected from a man aged 50 to 59 who received an inactivated influenza vaccine.

There are a few counts of this clonotype. This chain connects TRBV7-6 to TRBJ1-5; possible D gene TRBD1, 5 bases. V shed 5 bases and J shed 2 bases, with 10 bases lying between them. Germline assignment: CDR1 SGHVS and CDR2 FNYEAQ. This CDR3 has 14 amino acids. In nucleotides, the CDR3 is TGTGCCAGCAGCGCGGACATCGGCAATCAGCCCCAGCATTTT. Translating gives CASSADIGNQPQHF.

In its sample, this clonotype was seen a few times. The V call is TRBV28, the J call TRBJ2-7, with a weak D call TRBD1 (5 bases). V gave up 11 bases and J gave up 0 bases, with 17 bases separating them. CDR1 and CDR2 (germline): MDHEN, SYDVKM. The length of the CDR3 is 14 residues. DNA of the CDR3: TGTGCCGGTTCGAACAGTGACAGCTCCTACGAGCAGTACTTC. This codes for CAGSNSDSSYEQYF.

The CDR3 DNA reads as TGCAGTGCTAGTAAGGACTTGGGGCCCCAGCATTTT. Protein sequence: CSASKDLGPQHF. The rearrangement links TRBV20-1 to TRBJ1-5; D remains ambiguous. Germline V gene data show CDR1 as DFQATT and CDR2 as SNEGSKA (reference sequence). This CDR3 is 12 amino acids long. V was trimmed by 3 bases and J by 9 bases, leaving 12 bases between them.

In its sample, this clonotype was seen many times. The CDR3 coding sequence is TGCAGCGTTCGGGGGGGGAGGCTCACAGATACGCAGTATTTT. Translated: CSVRGGRLTDTQYF. The J gene is TRBJ2-3, the V gene TRBV29-1; 8 nucleotides line up with TRBD2. V was pared by 5 bases and J by 2 bases, with 6 bases of the junction left unmatched. This CDR3 contains 14 residues. From germline, CDR1 is SQVTM and CDR2 ANQGSEA.

This clonotype was recorded a few times. This chain connects TRBV21-1 to TRBJ2-7; the table calls TRBD1, which could not be checked here. TRBV21-1 is termed a pseudogene. The CDR3 spans 9 residues. As DNA, the CDR3 is TGTGCCAGCCCCCCCTTTCAGTACTTC. Translating it yields CASPPFQYF.

This clonotype was detected a few times. The rearrangement uses TRBV5-1 and TRBJ1-1; a weak D match, TRBD1 (5 bases). V lost 5 bases and J lost 4, with 15 bases in between. The CDR3 is 14 amino acids. Germline loops: CDR1 SGHRS, CDR2 YFSETQ. The CDR3 region has the DNA TGCGCCAGCAGATACGAACCGACAGTCACTGAAGCTTTCTTT. It specifies CASRYEPTVTEAFF.

This clonotype was seen a handful of times. The chain links TRBV20-1 to TRBJ2-7, with TRBD2 matching over 14 bases. J gave up 2 bases and V 1 base, and 1 base lay outside the gene matches. This CDR3 has 15 residues. The germline V gene encodes CDR1 DFQATT and CDR2 SNEGSKA (reference sequence). Written as DNA, the CDR3 is TGCAGTGCTAGAGTGGGACTAGCGGGAGCCTACGAGCAGTACTTC. Residues: CSARVGLAGAYEQYF.

This clonotype was seen a single time. The chain employs TRBV6-2 or TRBV6-3 and TRBJ2-1; D could derive from TRBD1 or TRBD2 (7 bases each). The CDR3 length is 15 residues. Germline values: CDR1 MNHEY, CDR2 SVGEGT. V lost 7 bases to trimming and J lost 7 bases, with 20 bases between them. CDR3 nucleotide sequence: TGTGCCAGCACCCCAGGGGGGGGCGCATCTAATGAGCAGTTCTTC. Its translation is CASTPGGGASNEQFF.

This clonotype was observed a few times. The rearrangement links TRBV10-1 to TRBJ2-1; 9 nucleotides match TRBD2. CDR1 and CDR2 (germline): WNHNN, SYGVQD (reference sequence). V lost 0 bases to trimming and J lost 8 bases; unmatched junction nucleotides: 8. CDR3 length: 16 amino acids. CDR3 coding DNA: TGCGCCAGCAGTGAGTCTAGCGGGGGCTTGGTCGATGAGCAGTTCTTC. This translates into CASSESSGGLVDEQFF.

This clonotype was recorded a few times. The chain uses TRBV4-3 and TRBJ1-4; D uncertain. V shed 2 bases and J shed 3 bases, with 16 bases lying between them. This CDR3 is built from 17 residues. Germline assignment: CDR1 LGHNA and CDR2 YSLEER. The CDR3 coding sequence is TGCGCCAGCAGCCAAAGGTGGACCGGGTTGGCTAATGAAAAACTGTTTTTT. This gives the protein CASSQRWTGLANEKLFF.

This clonotype appeared many times. The chain employs TRBV4-3 and TRBJ2-2; the D gene is possibly TRBD1 (6 bases). The germline V and J ends were trimmed by 0 bases and 0 bases, with 8 bases remaining between them. Germline loops: CDR1 LGHNA, CDR2 YSLEER. The CDR3 extends over 16 amino acids. The CDR3 DNA sequence: TGCGCCAGCAGCCAAGAGACAGGTTCGAACACCGGGGAGCTGTTTTTT. Translation: CASSQETGSNTGELFF.

This clonotype was counted a few times. The chain is built from TRBV12-3 or TRBV12-4 and TRBJ1-6, with D uncertain. Between the trimmed V and J ends, which lost 6 bases and 4 bases, there was a span of 13 bases. This CDR3 is built from 15 residues. CDR3 coding DNA: TGTGCCAGCAGGACCTCAAGGTCTTATAATTCACCCCTCCACTTT. Translated, it gives CASRTSRSYNSPLHF.

This clonotype was seen a handful of times. The V gene is TRBV3-1, the J gene TRBJ2-7; D unclear. CDR1 and CDR2 (germline): LGHDT, YNNKEL (reference sequence). This CDR3 is 13 amino acids long. With 4 bases removed from V and 6 bases from J, the gap between germline ends came to 13 bases. The chain's CDR3 is CASSRLNPPEQYF. CDR3 nucleotide sequence: TGTGCCAGCAGCCGTCTCAATCCTCCCGAGCAGTACTTC.

This clonotype was found a few times. The V gene is TRBV7-8, the J gene TRBJ2-5, with D perhaps TRBD2 (5 bases). With 4 bases removed from V and 5 bases from J, the gap between germline ends came to 17 bases. This CDR3 is 15 amino acids long. The germline CDR1 and CDR2 sequences are SGHVS and FQNEAQ. For the CDR3, the DNA is TGTGCCAGCAGCTCCGGGAACTCCCTCTTTGAGACCCAGTACTTC. It codes for CASSSGNSLFETQYF.

This clonotype was seen more than once but under ten times. The chain combines TRBV12-3 or TRBV12-4 with TRBJ1-2; 9 bases align to TRBD1. With 1 base clipped from V and 5 bases from J, the junction kept 2 bases outside the gene matches. CDR3 length equals 14 residues. CDR3 sequence (DNA): TGTGCCAGCAGTTTAGGGGGACAGGGATATGGCTACACCTTC. Residues: CASSLGGQGYGYTF.

There are a few counts of this clonotype. The V and J genes are TRBV20-1 and TRBJ1-5; D is ambiguous. The CDR3 extends over 12 amino acids. Germline CDR1 is DFQATT and CDR2 is SNEGSKA (reference sequence). CDR3 nucleotide sequence: TGCGCGTGCGCCGGGGGCAATCAGCCCCAGCATTTT. Translated: CACAGGNQPQHF.

CDR3 sequence (DNA): TGCAGTGCTAGACCTAGCGGGTACTCCTACGAGCAGTACTTC. Translation gives CSARPSGYSYEQYF. This chain links TRBV20-1 with TRBJ2-7; 8 bases map to TRBD2. V shed 2 bases, J shed 0 bases, and the junction held 3 bases outside the gene matches. This CDR3 spans 14 amino acids. Germline V gene lookup returns CDR1 DFQATT and CDR2 SNEGSKA (reference sequence).

The CDR3 sequence is CSVGGPASYEQYF. Here the CDR3 DNA reads TGCAGCGTAGGGGGGCCAGCCTCCTACGAGCAGTACTTC. V usage is TRBV29-1 and J usage is TRBJ2-7, with D possibly called TRBD1 or TRBD2 (6 bases each). The CDR3 is 13 amino acids. V lost 6 bases and J 0 bases, leaving 12 bases between the germline ends. Looked up from germline, CDR1 is SQVTM and CDR2 is ANQGSEA.

This clonotype has a handful of counts. The chain is built from TRBV20-1 and TRBJ2-7; a weak D match, TRBD2 (6 bases). This CDR3 is built from 18 residues. In germline, CDR1 is DFQATT, CDR2 SNEGSKA (reference sequence). Trimming cost V 5 bases and J 1 base, with 27 bases left between them. The CDR3 is CSAAATRVGIGRSYEQYF. CDR3 nucleotides: TGCAGTGCTGCCGCGACTAGGGTTGGTATAGGTAGGTCCTACGAGCAGTACTTC.

The V call is TRBV24-1, the J call TRBJ2-1; possibly TRBD1 or TRBD2 for D (5 bases each). The CDR3 runs to 15 residues. In germline, CDR1 is KGHDR, CDR2 SFDVKD. Between the trimmed V and J ends, which lost 9 bases and 7 bases, there was a span of 21 bases. The CDR3 DNA sequence: TGTGCCACCTCAGGGATGGGGGTAGGTAGGAATGAGCAGTTCTTC. Translated: CATSGMGVGRNEQFF.

The gene calls are TRBV28 and TRBJ2-7; 10 bases match TRBD1. Germline loops: CDR1 MDHEN, CDR2 SYDVKM. Trimming at V came to 4 bases and at J to 3 bases, leaving 6 bases not matched to a gene. This CDR3 has 15 residues. CDR3 nucleotide sequence: TGTGCCAGCAGTTCAGTGACAGGGGGCATCTACGAGCAGTACTTC. This sequence encodes CASSSVTGGIYEQYF.

The chain combines TRBV29-1 with TRBJ1-2; no clear D. V lost 4 bases, J lost 3 bases, and 9 bases lay in between. The CDR3 covers 12 residues. The germline V gene encodes CDR1 SQVTM and CDR2 ANQGSEA. The CDR3, as DNA: TGCAGCGTTGGGTCAGGAGACTATGGCTACACCTTC. It translates to CSVGSGDYGYTF.

This clonotype was seen at least ten times. The CDR3 loop is CAISESLVRRGGYTF. In DNA form, the CDR3 reads TGTGCCATCAGTGAGTCCTTGGTCCGGCGTGGGGGCTACACCTTC. The chain has TRBV10-3 and TRBJ1-2; unclear D gene. The germline V gene has CDR1 ENHRY and CDR2 SYGVKD. The CDR3 is 15 residues long. Trimming pared 0 bases from V and 8 bases from J, leaving 16 bases between.

The chain links TRBV10-3 to TRBJ1-1; 8 bases fit TRBD1. This CDR3 region has 15 residues. Looked up from germline, CDR1 is ENHRY and CDR2 is SYGVKD. J gave up 1 base and V 4 bases, and 5 bases lay outside the gene matches. The CDR3 loop is CAISAYQGANTEAFF. CDR3 nucleotide sequence: TGTGCCATCAGTGCCTATCAGGGGGCGAACACTGAAGCTTTCTTT.

This clonotype was counted between two and nine times. V is TRBV27 and J is TRBJ1-6, with 11 bases that match TRBD1. Germline V gene data show CDR1 as MNHEY and CDR2 as SMNVEV (reference sequence). The CDR3 loop spans 14 amino acids. Germline trimming cut 7 bases from V and 8 bases from J; bases unmatched to any gene: 4. The CDR3, as DNA: TGTGCCAGCACCTGGACAGGGGGCGATTCACCCCTCCACTTT. This encodes CASTWTGGDSPLHF.

This clonotype was detected a few times. The chain couples TRBV7-9 to TRBJ2-2; D might be TRBD1 or TRBD2, each matching 5 bases. V lost 5 bases and J lost 6, with 19 bases in between. The CDR3 runs 16 residues. Germline V gene lookup returns CDR1 SEHNR and CDR2 FQNEAQ (reference sequence). DNA of the CDR3: TGTGCCAGCAGCCCCTTGACCCGGGACCGAGCCGGGGAGCTGTTTTTT. It codes for CASSPLTRDRAGELFF. The full variable domain, completed using reference TRBV7-9 and TRBJ2-2, is DTGVSQNPRHKITKRGQNVTFRCDPISEHNRLYWYRQTLGQGPEFLTYFQNEAQLEKSRLLSDRFSAERPKGSFSTLEIQRTEQGDSAMYLCASSPLTRDRAGELFFGEGSRLTVL.

A few counts support this clonotype. The rearrangement uses TRBV14 and TRBJ2-7; D is possibly TRBD1 (5 bases). The length of the CDR3 is 17 residues. Deletions cut 0 bases from V and 3 bases from J, with 18 bases between. The V gene's germline CDR1 is SGHDN and CDR2 FVKESK. The CDR3 here is CASSQEFGFQGDYEQYF. The CDR3 bases are TGTGCCAGCAGCCAAGAATTCGGCTTCCAGGGTGACTACGAGCAGTACTTC. Full variable domain (missing parts from reference TRBV14 and TRBJ2-7): EAGVTQFPSHSVIEKGQTVTLRCDPISGHDNLYWYRRVMGKEIKFLLHFVKESKQDESGMPNNRFLAERTGGTYSTLKVQPAELEDSGVYFCASSQEFGFQGDYEQYFGPGTRLTVT.

The V and J genes are TRBV5-6 and TRBJ2-7; 7 nucleotides agree with TRBD1. The CDR3 is 16 amino acids. Germline lookup yields CDR1 SGHDT and CDR2 YYEEEE. The ends lost 6 bases at V and 0 bases at J; junction bases unmatched: 12. CDR3 nucleotide sequence: TGTGCCAGCACCCTTCGTCGGGGACAGAACTCCTACGAGCAGTACTTC. It translates to CASTLRRGQNSYEQYF. Looking up the rest from reference TRBV5-6 and TRBJ2-7 gives the full variable domain: DAGVTQSPTHLIKTRGQQVTLRCSPKSGHDTVSWYQQALGQGPQFIFQYYEEEERQRGNFPDRFSGHQFPNYSSELNVNALLLGDSALYLCASTLRRGQNSYEQYFGPGTRLTVT.

The chain links TRBV18 to TRBJ2-5; a weak D match, TRBD2 (5 bases). The CDR3 contains 16 residues. Trimming cost V 0 bases and J 5 bases, with 16 bases left between them. Germline-derived CDR1 and CDR2 are KGHSH and LQKENI. The CDR3 DNA reads TGTGCCAGCTCACCACCGACCACTAGAGGTGGTGAGACCCAGTACTTC. This codes for CASSPPTTRGGETQYF.

In its sample, this clonotype was seen many times. This chain joins TRBV11-2 and TRBJ2-2, with D perhaps being TRBD1 or TRBD2 (5 bases each). Germline-derived CDR1 and CDR2 are SGHAT and FQNNGV. The V end was cut by 5 bases, the J end by 6 bases, with 16 bases between. The CDR3 extends over 15 amino acids. CDR3 coding DNA: TGTGCCAGCAGCCCCCCCCTGTGGGGACCCGGGGAGCTGTTTTTT. This encodes CASSPPLWGPGELFF.